Each of the 24 T cell receptor beta chains below was sequenced from the same sample in a study of cytomegalovirus exposure and HLA in healthy donors. The assay was immunoSEQ multiplex PCR, and TCRdb's table has in-frame clones only and misses some. Of roughly 50,000 clones in the sample, 85% to 95% were seen once. The sample was PBMCs. The source of these receptors is a woman between 18 and 30 years old in good health and CMV-seropositive.

This chain links TRBV9 with TRBJ2-5; TRBD2 aligns across 13 bases. This CDR3 has 18 amino acids. Germline values: CDR1 SGDLS, CDR2 YYNGEE. Trimming took 0 bases from V and 2 from J; bases not matched to a gene: 7. CDR3 protein: CASSVGRGTSGEQETQYF. The CDR3 DNA reads as TGTGCCAGCAGCGTAGGGCGTGGGACTAGCGGGGAGCAAGAGACCCAGTACTTC.

The genes are TRBV4-1 and TRBJ2-2; 9 bases align to TRBD2. V gave up 0 bases and J gave up 6 bases; unmatched junction bases: 11. Germline-derived CDR1 and CDR2 are MGHRA and YSYEKL. The CDR3 runs 18 residues. The CDR3 spells CASSQDLFGLARSGELFF. CDR3 in DNA: TGCGCCAGCAGCCAAGATCTTTTCGGACTAGCGCGGTCCGGGGAGCTGTTTTTT.

This clone was counted once. The chain has TRBV7-3 and TRBJ1-1; D is possibly TRBD1 (5 bases). The CDR3 totals 13 residues. V gave up 5 bases and J gave up 2 bases, with 9 bases separating them. Germline values: CDR1 SGHTA, CDR2 FQGTGA. The CDR3 nucleotides are TGTGCCAGCAGCGAAGGGGTTAACACTGAAGCTTTCTTT. It encodes CASSEGVNTEAFF.

The count of this clone is one. The J gene is TRBJ2-7, the V gene TRBV5-4, with a weak D call TRBD2 (6 bases). This CDR3 is 16 amino acids long. Germline-derived CDR1 and CDR2 are SGHNT and YYREEE (reference sequence). Trimming removed 0 bases at V and 2 bases at J, with 15 bases between. CDR3 residues: CASSLATGVGAYEQYF. CDR3 DNA: TGTGCCAGCAGCTTGGCCACGGGGGTCGGGGCCTACGAGCAGTACTTC. Variable domain in full (rest from reference TRBV5-4 and TRBJ2-7): ETGVTQSPTHLIKTRGQQVTLRCSSQSGHNTVSWYQQALGQGPQFIFQYYREEENGRGNFPPRFSGLQFPNYSSELNVNALELDDSALYLCASSLATGVGAYEQYFGPGTRLTVT.

The rearrangement joins TRBV7-9 to TRBJ1-1; D is perhaps TRBD1 (6 bases). From germline, CDR1 is SEHNR and CDR2 FQNEAQ (reference sequence). V lost 5 bases, J lost 2 bases, and 15 bases lay in between. CDR3 length: 15 amino acids. CDR3 region: CASSPARRGNTEAFF. The CDR3 DNA follows: TGTGCCAGCAGCCCAGCCCGCAGGGGAAACACTGAAGCTTTCTTT.

V is TRBV4-2 and J is TRBJ2-7, with a weak D call TRBD1 (5 bases). The CDR3 is made up of 15 amino acids. Between the trimmed V and J ends, which lost 0 bases and 6 bases, there was a span of 15 bases. Germline V lookup: CDR1 LGHNA, CDR2 YNFKEQ. The CDR3 DNA reads as TGTGCCAGCAGCCAAGATCTCCAGGGCTCTCTCGAGCAGTACTTC. Translating gives CASSQDLQGSLEQYF.

The chain joins TRBV6-5 to TRBJ2-1, with 10 bases fitting TRBD1. Per the germline V gene, CDR1 is MNHEY and CDR2 is SVGAGI. V lost 4 bases to trimming and J lost 14 bases; unmatched junction nucleotides: 8. The CDR3 extends over 13 amino acids. For the CDR3, the DNA is TGTGCCAGCAGTTTTACTCAGGGGACAGGGGAGTTCTTC. It specifies CASSFTQGTGEFF.

The chain links TRBV4-1 to TRBJ2-1; 9 bases map to TRBD2. Germline V gene data show CDR1 as MGHRA and CDR2 as YSYEKL. CDR3 size: 14 residues. V lost 6 bases and J lost 8; bases outside the gene matches: 8. CDR3 coding DNA: TGCGCCAGCAGTCGTAGACTAGCGGTTGATGAGCAGTTCTTC. Encoded protein: CASSRRLAVDEQFF.

J is TRBJ2-5 and V is TRBV6-1; 8 positions match TRBD1. With V trimmed by 4 bases and J by 5 bases, 9 bases remained unmatched. Germline values: CDR1 MNHNS, CDR2 SASEGT. This CDR3 comprises 15 residues. The CDR3 DNA follows: TGTGCCAGCAGTGCAGACAGGGGCAAATGGGAGACCCAGTACTTC. Residues: CASSADRGKWETQYF.

V is TRBV29-1 and J is TRBJ1-6, with D perhaps matching TRBD1 (6 bases). The CDR3 has 13 amino acids. V was cut by 4 bases and J by 7 bases, with 11 bases left in between. From germline, CDR1 is SQVTM and CDR2 ANQGSEA. CDR3 DNA: TGCAGCGTTGCCCGGGACATAAATTCACCCCTCCACTTT. Translation: CSVARDINSPLHF.

This clone was observed once. This chain joins TRBV5-1 and TRBJ2-7, with TRBD1 identical over 7 bases. The CDR3 runs 13 residues. Germline-derived CDR1 and CDR2 are SGHRS and YFSETQ. V lost 9 bases to trimming and J lost 5 bases; unmatched junction nucleotides: 11. CDR3 sequence reads: CATAMRQGHEQYF. The CDR3 nucleotides read TGCGCCACCGCTATGAGACAGGGCCACGAGCAGTACTTC.

V gene TRBV11-2 combines with J gene TRBJ1-5; D is unclear. The CDR3 covers 15 residues. CDR1 is SGHAT, CDR2 FQNNGV, per germline. V shed 5 bases and J shed 5 bases, with 16 bases lying between them. Here the CDR3 reads CASSPNAGVDQPQHF. The CDR3 DNA follows: TGTGCCAGCAGCCCCAATGCCGGAGTTGATCAGCCCCAGCATTTT.

Only one count was recorded for this clone. This chain connects TRBV28 to TRBJ1-2; 8 nucleotides agree with TRBD1. V was pared by 6 bases and J by 2 bases, with 8 bases of the junction left unmatched. CDR1 and CDR2 from the germline V gene are MDHEN and SYDVKM. The CDR3 length is 15 residues. The CDR3 nucleotides read TGTGCCAGCAGGGATTCGGGGACAGGAAACTATGGCTACACCTTC. Its translation is CASRDSGTGNYGYTF.

This chain links TRBV6-4 with TRBJ2-1, with TRBD2 identical over 15 bases. V was pared by 2 bases and J by 7 bases, with 0 bases of the junction left unmatched. The length of the CDR3 is 15 residues. Germline CDR1 MRHNA, CDR2 SNTAGT. The CDR3 is CASSDGTSGGNEQFF. The CDR3 DNA is TGTGCCAGCAGTGACGGGACTAGCGGGGGGAATGAGCAGTTCTTC.

The rearrangement uses TRBV15 and TRBJ2-3; 10 positions agree with TRBD2. Germline-derived CDR1 and CDR2 are LNHNV and YYDKDF (reference sequence). This CDR3 has 19 residues. V lost 3 bases to trimming and J lost 0 bases; unmatched junction nucleotides: 12. DNA for the CDR3: TGTGCCACCAGCAGGACAGGGCCAAGCGGGGGGGGAAGCACAGATACGCAGTATTTT. Its translation: CATSRTGPSGGGSTDTQYF.

The rearrangement uses TRBV6-1 and TRBJ2-1; tentatively, D is TRBD1 (6 bases). Germline V gene data show CDR1 as MNHNS and CDR2 as SASEGT. This CDR3 comprises 15 residues. Trimming stripped 6 bases from V and 5 bases from J, with 17 bases between. For the CDR3, the DNA is TGTGCCAGCAGCCAAAGGTACAGGGCGAACAATGAGCAGTTCTTC. Its translation: CASSQRYRANNEQFF.

This clone was counted a single time. The chain carries TRBV13 and TRBJ2-3; maybe TRBD2 (6 bases). There are 12 residues in the CDR3. Between the trimmed V and J ends, which lost 5 bases and 7 bases, there was a span of 10 bases. Germline V gene lookup returns CDR1 PRHDT and CDR2 FYEKMQ (reference sequence). The CDR3 region is CASSLSGYTQYF. In nucleotides, the CDR3 is TGTGCCAGCAGCCTGAGCGGGTATACGCAGTATTTT.

The rearrangement joins TRBV4-1 to TRBJ2-2; perhaps TRBD2 as D (7 bases). The V gene's germline CDR1 is MGHRA and CDR2 YSYEKL. Trimming shortened V by 3 bases and J by 6 bases, and 17 bases separated the two germline ends. There are 16 residues in the CDR3. The CDR3 region is CASSHGRGGASGELFF. The DNA of the CDR3 is TGCGCCAGCAGCCACGGCCGAGGGGGGGCATCCGGGGAGCTGTTTTTT.

This chain uses TRBV6-5 with TRBJ1-3; D is ambiguous. Trimming removed 6 bases at V and 0 bases at J, with 9 bases between. Germline V gene lookup returns CDR1 MNHEY and CDR2 SVGAGI. There are 14 residues in the CDR3. The DNA for the CDR3 is TGTGCCAGCAGCCTCGTCCGCTCTGGAAACACCATATATTTT. It encodes CASSLVRSGNTIYF.

The rearrangement links TRBV4-1 to TRBJ1-2; 10 bases line up with TRBD1. The CDR3 sequence is 14 residues long. V shed 5 bases and J 5 bases; nucleotides not matched to a gene: 5. Germline V lookup: CDR1 MGHRA, CDR2 YSYEKL. The CDR3 DNA follows: TGCGCCAGCAGCGAACGGGACAGGGGATATGGCTACACCTTC. Translating gives CASSERDRGYGYTF.

A single count supports this clone. This chain uses TRBV30 with TRBJ1-5; 8 bases align to TRBD1. This CDR3 spans 13 amino acids. Germline loops: CDR1 GTSNPN, CDR2 SVGIG (reference sequence). V lost 7 bases to trimming and J lost 8 bases; unmatched junction nucleotides: 10. CDR3 amino acids: CALQGVLGEPQHF. The CDR3 nucleotides are TGTGCCTTACAGGGGGTACTTGGGGAGCCCCAGCATTTT.

This CDR3 reads CSVGRANTGELFF. The CDR3 DNA follows: TGCAGCGTTGGGAGGGCGAACACCGGGGAGCTGTTTTTT. The V and J genes are TRBV29-1 and TRBJ2-2; weak D call: TRBD2 (6 bases). The germline CDR1 and CDR2 sequences are SQVTM and ANQGSEA. The CDR3 is 13 residues long. The germline V and J ends were trimmed by 4 bases and 0 bases, with 6 bases remaining between them.

This clone was recorded a few times. This chain uses TRBV10-1 with TRBJ1-5, with D possibly matching TRBD1 (6 bases). Deletions cut 4 bases from V and 5 bases from J, with 12 bases between. Germline CDR1 WNHNN, CDR2 SYGVQD (reference sequence). CDR3 length: 14 residues. The CDR3 protein is CASSAGGADQPQHF. CDR3 sequence (DNA): TGCGCCAGCAGTGCCGGGGGGGCGGATCAGCCCCAGCATTTT.

This chain connects TRBV19 to TRBJ2-3; 8 nucleotides line up with TRBD2. V lost 8 bases and J lost 4; bases outside the gene matches: 5. Germline CDR1 reads LNHDA; CDR2 reads SQIVND (reference sequence). The CDR3 is 13 residues long. The CDR3 bases are TGTGCCAGTCGTAGCGGGGCTGCAGATACGCAGTATTTT. Its protein is CASRSGAADTQYF.